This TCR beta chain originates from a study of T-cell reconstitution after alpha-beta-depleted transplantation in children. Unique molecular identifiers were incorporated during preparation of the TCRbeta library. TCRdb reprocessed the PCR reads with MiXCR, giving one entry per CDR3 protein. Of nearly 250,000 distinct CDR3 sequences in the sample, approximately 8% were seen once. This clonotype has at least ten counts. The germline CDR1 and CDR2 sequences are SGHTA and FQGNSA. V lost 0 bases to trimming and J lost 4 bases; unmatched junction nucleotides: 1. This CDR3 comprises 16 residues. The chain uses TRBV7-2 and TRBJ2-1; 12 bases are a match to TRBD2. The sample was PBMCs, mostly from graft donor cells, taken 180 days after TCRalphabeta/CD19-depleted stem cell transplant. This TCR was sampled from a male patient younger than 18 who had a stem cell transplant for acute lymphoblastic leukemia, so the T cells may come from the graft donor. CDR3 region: CASSLALAGGYNEQFF. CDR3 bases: TGTGCCAGCAGCTTAGCCCTAGCGGGGGGGTACAATGAGCAGTTCTTC.